The entry that follows covers one T cell receptor (beta chain) sequence. Its specificity is not known. This sample is part of a study of OX40 agonist ivuxolimab in advanced cancers. Study details: Six ivuxolimab dose levels, 0.01 to 10 mg/kg, were given intravenously every 2 weeks. A history of anti-PD-1, anti-PD-L1 or anti-CTLA-4 therapy was acceptable, and roughly 40% had some. Broader study findings: CD4+ and CD8+ blood T cells expanded clonally by week 6 at 0.1 to 3.0 mg/kg.

Profiled with immunoSEQ multiplex PCR; TCRdb holds only in-frame clones, not every one. The table has some 20,000 clones, about 83% seen once; the top ten hold approximately 20%. Autoimmune disease history or systemic immunosuppression disqualified patients. Germline values: CDR1 SGHVS, CDR2 FQNEAQ. Trimming left V 1 base short and J 5 bases short, with 20 bases between. The CDR3 contains 18 residues. V usage is TRBV7-8 and J usage is TRBJ2-2; no definite D call. This clonotype was sampled from an adult with an advanced solid tumor such as melanoma, head and neck, liver or kidney cancer. The material sequenced was CD4+ or CD8+ T cells sorted from blood, taken in a trial of the OX40 agonist ivuxolimab. The CDR3 bases are TGTGCCAGCAGCTTAGATTCCGGCAGGAATGAAAGGACCGGGGAGCTGTTTTTT. This gives the protein CASSLDSGRNERTGELFF. The whole variable domain, filled in from reference TRBV7-8 and TRBJ2-2, reads GAGVSQSPRYKVAKRGQDVALRCDPISGHVSLFWYQQALGQGPEFLTYFQNEAQLDKSGLPSDRFFAERPEGSVSTLKIQRTQQEDSAVYLCASSLDSGRNERTGELFFGEGSRLTVL.